A single T cell receptor (beta chain) is shown here with its context. The CDR3 runs to 14 residues. CDR1 is MGHDK, CDR2 SYGVNS, per germline. The junction had 12 bases not matched to a gene; V was cut back by 10 bases and J by 6 bases. The data were obtained in a study of T cell changes during pregnancy in multiple sclerosis. Generated by immunoSEQ multiplex PCR, the TCRdb table keeps only in-frame clones and is missing some. The sample includes tens of thousands of clones, around 93% seen only once; the top ten take 0.43%. Specimen: CD4+ T cells from peripheral blood mononuclear cells, collected in the third trimester of pregnancy. The TCR sequence derives from a female donor in good health, enrolled as a control in a pregnancy study. The chain combines TRBV25-1 with TRBJ1-5, with 7 positions matching TRBD1. CDR3 DNA: TGTGCCACTTCCGAGGACAGGTGGGGTCAGCCCCAGCATTTT. Its protein product is CATSEDRWGQPQHF.